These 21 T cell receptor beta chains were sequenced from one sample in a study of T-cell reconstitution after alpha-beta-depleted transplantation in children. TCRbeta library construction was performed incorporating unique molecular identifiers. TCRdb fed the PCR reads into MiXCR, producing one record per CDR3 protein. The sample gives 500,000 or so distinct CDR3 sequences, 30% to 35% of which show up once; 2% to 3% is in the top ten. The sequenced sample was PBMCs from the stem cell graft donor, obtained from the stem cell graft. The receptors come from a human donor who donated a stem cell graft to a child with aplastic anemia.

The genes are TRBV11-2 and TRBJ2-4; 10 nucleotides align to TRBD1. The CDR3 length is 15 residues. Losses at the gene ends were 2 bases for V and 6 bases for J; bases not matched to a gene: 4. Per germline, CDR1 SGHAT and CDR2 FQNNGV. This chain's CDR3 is CASSLPGTGVNIQYF. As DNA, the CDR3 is TGTGCCAGCAGCTTACCCGGGACAGGGGTAAACATTCAGTACTTC.

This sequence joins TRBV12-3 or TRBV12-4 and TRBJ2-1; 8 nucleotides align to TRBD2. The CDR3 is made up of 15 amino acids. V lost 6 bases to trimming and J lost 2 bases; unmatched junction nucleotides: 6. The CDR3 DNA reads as TGTGCCAGCAGGCAGACGACTAGCGCCTACAATGAGCAGTTCTTC. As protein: CASRQTTSAYNEQFF.

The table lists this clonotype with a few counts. Written as DNA, the CDR3 is TGTGCCAGCAGGGGACAGGGCGAGGCAGGGTCACCCCTCCACTTT. Its translation: CASRGQGEAGSPLHF. The rearrangement uses TRBV6-5 and TRBJ1-6; 9 bases fit TRBD1. The J segment lost 10 bases and the V segment lost 6 bases, leaving 10 bases of the junction unmatched. The CDR3 is made up of 15 amino acids. CDR1 and CDR2 (germline): MNHEY, SVGAGI.

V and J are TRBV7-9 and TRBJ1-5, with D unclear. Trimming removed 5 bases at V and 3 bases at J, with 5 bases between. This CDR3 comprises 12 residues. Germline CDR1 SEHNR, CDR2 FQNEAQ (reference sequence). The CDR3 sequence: CASSGPNQPQHF. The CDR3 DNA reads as TGTGCCAGCAGCGGACCCAATCAGCCCCAGCATTTT. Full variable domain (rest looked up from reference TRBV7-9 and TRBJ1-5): DTGVSQNPRHKITKRGQNVTFRCDPISEHNRLYWYRQTLGQGPEFLTYFQNEAQLEKSRLLSDRFSAERPKGSFSTLEIQRTEQGDSAMYLCASSGPNQPQHFGDGTRLSIL.

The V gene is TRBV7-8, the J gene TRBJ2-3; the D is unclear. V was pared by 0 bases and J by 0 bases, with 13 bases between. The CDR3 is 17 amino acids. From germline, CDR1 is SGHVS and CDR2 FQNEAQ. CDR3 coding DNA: TGTGCCAGCAGCTTAGCACCGGACGGCAGAAGCACAGATACGCAGTATTTT. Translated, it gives CASSLAPDGRSTDTQYF.

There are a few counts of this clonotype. For the CDR3, the DNA is TGTGCCAGCAGCTTAGTCCTACTCGAGCAGTACTTC. Its translation: CASSLVLLEQYF. J is TRBJ2-7 and V is TRBV7-2; D uncertain. Trimming stripped 1 base from V and 6 bases from J, with 7 bases between. The CDR3 sequence is 12 residues long. Germline V gene lookup returns CDR1 SGHTA and CDR2 FQGNSA.

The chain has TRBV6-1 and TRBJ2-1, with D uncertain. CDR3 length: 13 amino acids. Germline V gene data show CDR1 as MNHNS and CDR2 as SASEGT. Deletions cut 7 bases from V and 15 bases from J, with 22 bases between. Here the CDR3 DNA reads TGTGCCAGCAACCAAAATCAAGGCCGGTTGGTGTTCTTC. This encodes CASNQNQGRLVFF.

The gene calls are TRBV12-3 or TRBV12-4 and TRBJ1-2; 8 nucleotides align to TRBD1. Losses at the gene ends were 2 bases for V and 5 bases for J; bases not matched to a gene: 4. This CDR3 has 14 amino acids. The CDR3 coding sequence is TGTGCCAGCAGTTTACAGGGGGCTGCGTATGGCTACACCTTC. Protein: CASSLQGAAYGYTF.

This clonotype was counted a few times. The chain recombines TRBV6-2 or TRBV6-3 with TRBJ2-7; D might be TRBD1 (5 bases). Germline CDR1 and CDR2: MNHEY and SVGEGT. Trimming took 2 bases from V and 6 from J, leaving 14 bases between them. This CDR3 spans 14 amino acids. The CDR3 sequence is CASSYGVRASEQYV. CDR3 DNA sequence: TGTGCCAGCAGTTACGGCGTCAGGGCATCCGAGCAGTACGTC.

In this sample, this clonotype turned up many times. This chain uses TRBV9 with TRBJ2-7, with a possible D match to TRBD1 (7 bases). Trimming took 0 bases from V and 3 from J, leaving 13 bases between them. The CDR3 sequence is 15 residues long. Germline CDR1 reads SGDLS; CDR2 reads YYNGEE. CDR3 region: CASSVDAGGNYEQYF. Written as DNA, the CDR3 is TGTGCCAGCAGCGTAGACGCAGGGGGGAACTACGAGCAGTACTTC.

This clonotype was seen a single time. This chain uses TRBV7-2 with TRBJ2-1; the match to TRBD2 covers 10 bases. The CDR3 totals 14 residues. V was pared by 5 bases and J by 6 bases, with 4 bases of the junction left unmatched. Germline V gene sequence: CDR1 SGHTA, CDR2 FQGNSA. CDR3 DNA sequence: TGTGCCAGCAGCCCGAGCGGGAGGGTCAATGAGCAGTTCTTC. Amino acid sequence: CASSPSGRVNEQFF.

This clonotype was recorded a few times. CDR3 region: CASSREGSALNSPLHF. The CDR3 region has the DNA TGTGCCAGCTCCAGGGAGGGTTCGGCTTTGAATTCACCCCTCCACTTT. The chain couples TRBV18 to TRBJ1-6, with a tentative D call TRBD1 (5 bases). Germline values: CDR1 KGHSH, CDR2 LQKENI. CDR3 size: 16 residues. Trimming took 6 bases from V and 7 from J, leaving 19 bases between them.

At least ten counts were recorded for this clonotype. CDR3 protein: CAWSKGNWDTEAFF. In nucleotides, the CDR3 is TGTGCCTGGAGTAAAGGGAACTGGGACACTGAAGCTTTCTTT. This chain joins TRBV30 and TRBJ1-1; the D is unclear. V was shortened by 2 bases and J by 3 bases, with 13 bases between the two germline ends. This CDR3 has 14 amino acids. CDR1 is GTSNPN and CDR2 is SVGIG in the germline V gene (reference sequence).

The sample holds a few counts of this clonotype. CDR3 DNA sequence: TGTGCCAGCAGTTTGCGGGACACAGATACGCAGTATTTT. As protein: CASSLRDTDTQYF. The chain links TRBV12-3 or TRBV12-4 to TRBJ2-3, with D possibly TRBD2 on 6 matching bases. The length of the CDR3 is 13 residues. Trimming cost V 3 bases and J 2 bases, with 6 bases left between them.

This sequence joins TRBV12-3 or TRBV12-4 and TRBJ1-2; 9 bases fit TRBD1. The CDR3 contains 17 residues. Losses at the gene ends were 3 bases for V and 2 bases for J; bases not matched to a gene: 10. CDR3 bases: TGTGCCAGCAGTTTTTCCGGGACAGGGAGATCCAACTATGGCTACACCTTC. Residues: CASSFSGTGRSNYGYTF.

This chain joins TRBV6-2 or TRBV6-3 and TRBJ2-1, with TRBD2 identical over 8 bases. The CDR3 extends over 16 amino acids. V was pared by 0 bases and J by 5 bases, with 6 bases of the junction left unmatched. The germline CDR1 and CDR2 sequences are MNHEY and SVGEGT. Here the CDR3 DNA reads TGTGCCAGCAGTTACTCGTGGGGAGCGGGGGACAATGAGCAGTTCTTC. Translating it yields CASSYSWGAGDNEQFF.

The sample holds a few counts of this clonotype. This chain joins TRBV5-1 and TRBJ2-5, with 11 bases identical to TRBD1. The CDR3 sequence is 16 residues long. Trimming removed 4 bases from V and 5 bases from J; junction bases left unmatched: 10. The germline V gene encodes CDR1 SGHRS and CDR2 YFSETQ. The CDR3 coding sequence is TGCGCCAGCAGCCTCCTCGGACAGGGGGCTTTTGAGACCCAGTACTTC. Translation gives CASSLLGQGAFETQYF.

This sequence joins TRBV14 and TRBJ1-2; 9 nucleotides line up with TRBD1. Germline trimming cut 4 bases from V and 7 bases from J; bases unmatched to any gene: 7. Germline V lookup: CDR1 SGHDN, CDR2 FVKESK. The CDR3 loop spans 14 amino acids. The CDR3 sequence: CASSRSGQGTGYTF. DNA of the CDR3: TGTGCCAGCAGCCGGTCCGGACAGGGGACTGGCTACACCTTC.

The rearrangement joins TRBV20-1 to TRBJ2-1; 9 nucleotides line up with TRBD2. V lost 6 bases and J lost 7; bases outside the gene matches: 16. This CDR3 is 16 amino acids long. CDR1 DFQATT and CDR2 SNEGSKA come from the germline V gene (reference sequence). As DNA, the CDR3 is TGCAGTGCCACCGATCGGGCTAGCGGGATGCTAAATGAGCAGTTCTTC. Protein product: CSATDRASGMLNEQFF.

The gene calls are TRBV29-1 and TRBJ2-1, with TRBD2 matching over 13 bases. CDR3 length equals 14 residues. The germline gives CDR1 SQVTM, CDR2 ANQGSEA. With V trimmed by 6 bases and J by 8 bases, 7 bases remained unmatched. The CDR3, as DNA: TGCAGCGTCGAGCGGACTAGCGGGAGATATGAGCAGTTCTTC. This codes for CSVERTSGRYEQFF.

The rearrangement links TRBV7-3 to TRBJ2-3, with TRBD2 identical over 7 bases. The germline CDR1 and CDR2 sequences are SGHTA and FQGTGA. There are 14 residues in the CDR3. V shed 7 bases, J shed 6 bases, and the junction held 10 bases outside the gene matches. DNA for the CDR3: TGTGCCAGCACCCATGGGGCGGGGGATGATACGCAGTATTTT. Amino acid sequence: CASTHGAGDDTQYF.